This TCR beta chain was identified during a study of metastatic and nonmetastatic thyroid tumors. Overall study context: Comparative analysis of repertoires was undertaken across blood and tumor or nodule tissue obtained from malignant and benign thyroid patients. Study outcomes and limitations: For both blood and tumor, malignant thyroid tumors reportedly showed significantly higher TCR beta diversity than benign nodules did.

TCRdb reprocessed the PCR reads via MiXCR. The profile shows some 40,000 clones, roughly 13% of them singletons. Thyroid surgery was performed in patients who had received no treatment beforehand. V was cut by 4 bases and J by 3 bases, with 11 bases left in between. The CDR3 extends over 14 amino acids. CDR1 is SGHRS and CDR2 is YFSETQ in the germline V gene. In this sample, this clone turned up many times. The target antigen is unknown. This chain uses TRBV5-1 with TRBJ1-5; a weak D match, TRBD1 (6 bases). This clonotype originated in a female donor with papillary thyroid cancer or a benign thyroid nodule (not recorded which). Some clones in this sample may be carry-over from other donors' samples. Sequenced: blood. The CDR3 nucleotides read TGCGCCAGCAGCCCGGACAGCCACAATCAGCCCCAGCATTTT. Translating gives CASSPDSHNQPQHF.